This is a list of T cell receptor beta chains from one sample in a study of OX40 agonist ivuxolimab in advanced cancers. The table came from immunoSEQ multiplex PCR; TCRdb's copy has only in-frame clones and leaves some out. In the table there are about 81,000 clones, approximately 90% of which are singletons. Sample: CD4+ or CD8+ T cells sorted from blood, taken in a trial of the OX40 agonist ivuxolimab. These receptors originate from an adult with an advanced solid tumor such as melanoma, head and neck, liver or kidney cancer. Each CDR3 is given with its conserved first and last residue. The D gene is left open where the match is weak. Clone size appears in some rows only: once, few, many, or a class for an expanded clone.

>TRBD1|TRBV2|TRBJ2-5|NA
CASRGTGMETQYF
TGTGCCAGCAGGGGGACAGGGATGGAGACCCAGTACTTC
>TRBD1|TRBV6-5|TRBJ2-2|NA
CASSYRGQGPTGELFF
TGTGCCAGCAGTTATAGGGGGCAGGGACCCACCGGGGAGCTGTTTTTT
>NA|TRBV18|TRBJ1-5|few
CASSTPTGPYSNQPQHF
TGTGCCAGCTCAACACCCACAGGCCCGTATAGCAATCAGCCCCAGCATTTT
>TRBD2|TRBV7-2|TRBJ2-3|NA
CASSLAGTSGGADTQYF
TGTGCCAGCAGCTTAGCCGGGACTAGCGGGGGGGCAGATACGCAGTATTTT
>NA|TRBV2|TRBJ2-6|NA
CASTLTSGANVLTF
TGTGCCAGCACCCTGACCTCTGGGGCCAACGTCCTGACTTTC
>NA|TRBV6-1|TRBJ2-7|NA
CASSEARGYEQYF
TGTGCCAGCAGTGAAGCGCGAGGGTACGAGCAGTACTTC
>NA|TRBV7-2|TRBJ1-1|NA
CASSLDPRGTEAFF
TGTGCCAGCAGCCTAGACCCCAGGGGCACTGAAGCTTTCTTT
>NA|TRBV5-1|TRBJ1-3|NA
CASSLAALTAGNTIYF
TGCGCCAGCAGCTTGGCAGCCCTGACAGCGGGAAACACCATATATTTT
>TRBD1|TRBV18|TRBJ1-1|NA
CASSPSLLGQGKAFF
TGTGCCAGCTCACCATCGCTATTAGGACAGGGAAAAGCTTTCTTT
>NA|TRBV19|TRBJ1-4|once
CASSFQDSNEKLFF
TGTGCCAGTTCCTTCCAGGACAGTAATGAAAAACTGTTTTTT
>NA|TRBV27|TRBJ1-5|NA
CASSLMGSNQPQHF
TGTGCCAGCAGTTTAATGGGTAGCAATCAGCCCCAGCATTTT
>NA|TRBV7-3|TRBJ2-6|NA
CASSSSGANVLTF
TGTGCCAGCAGCTCCTCTGGGGCCAACGTCCTGACTTTC
>NA|TRBV2|TRBJ2-1|NA
CASSGGARNEQFF
TGTGCCAGCAGTGGGGGGGCCAGGAATGAGCAGTTCTTC
>NA|TRBV2|TRBJ2-3|NA
CAGASDRSYSTDTQYF
TGTGCCGGGGCTTCCGACAGGTCCTATAGCACAGATACGCAGTATTTT
>NA|TRBV7-9|TRBJ2-7|NA
CASSLGAGDHEQYF
TGTGCCAGCAGCTTAGGGGCAGGGGACCACGAGCAGTACTTC
>TRBD2|TRBV6-1|TRBJ2-5|few
CASSEELLVPNGGRGTQYF
TGTGCCAGCAGTGAAGAGTTGCTAGTACCGAACGGGGGGAGGGGGACCCAGTACTTC
>NA|TRBV5-1|TRBJ1-2|NA
CASSGGTPGPYGYTF
TGCGCCAGCAGCGGCGGGACTCCAGGGCCTTATGGCTACACCTTC
>NA|TRBV5-1|TRBJ1-2|NA
CASSLGGRPGYTF
TGCGCCAGCAGCTTGGGAGGGCGACCTGGCTACACCTTC
>TRBD1|TRBV15|TRBJ2-5|NA
CATSRSGQGVGETQYF
TGTGCCACCAGCAGGTCGGGACAGGGGGTAGGAGAGACCCAGTACTTC
>NA|TRBV12-2|TRBJ1-4|NA
CASRPQPGQGMEKLFF
TGTGCAAGTCGGCCTCAGCCGGGACAGGGGATGGAAAAACTGTTTTTT
>NA|TRBV5-4|TRBJ1-4|NA
CASSYDRSDEKLFF
TGTGCCAGCAGCTATGACAGGTCGGATGAAAAACTGTTTTTT
>TRBD1|TRBV27|TRBJ2-5|NA
CASRQAGTGFEETQYF
TGTGCCAGCAGACAAGCCGGGACAGGCTTTGAAGAGACCCAGTACTTC
>TRBD1|TRBV10-1|TRBJ1-5|NA
CASPWMVWDRDSNQPQHF
TGCGCCAGCCCATGGATGGTCTGGGACAGGGATAGCAATCAGCCCCAGCATTTT
>NA|TRBV6-4|TRBJ2-1|NA
CASSTSGGARFF
TGTGCCAGCAGTACTAGTGGGGGGGCCCGGTTCTTC
>NA|TRBV7-2|TRBJ1-1|NA
CASSSMPPGGGTEAFF
TGTGCCAGCAGCTCAATGCCGCCCGGGGGAGGTACTGAAGCTTTCTTT
>NA|TRBV7-6|TRBJ2-7|NA
CASSLDFAEQYF
TGTGCCAGCAGCTTAGATTTCGCCGAGCAGTACTTC